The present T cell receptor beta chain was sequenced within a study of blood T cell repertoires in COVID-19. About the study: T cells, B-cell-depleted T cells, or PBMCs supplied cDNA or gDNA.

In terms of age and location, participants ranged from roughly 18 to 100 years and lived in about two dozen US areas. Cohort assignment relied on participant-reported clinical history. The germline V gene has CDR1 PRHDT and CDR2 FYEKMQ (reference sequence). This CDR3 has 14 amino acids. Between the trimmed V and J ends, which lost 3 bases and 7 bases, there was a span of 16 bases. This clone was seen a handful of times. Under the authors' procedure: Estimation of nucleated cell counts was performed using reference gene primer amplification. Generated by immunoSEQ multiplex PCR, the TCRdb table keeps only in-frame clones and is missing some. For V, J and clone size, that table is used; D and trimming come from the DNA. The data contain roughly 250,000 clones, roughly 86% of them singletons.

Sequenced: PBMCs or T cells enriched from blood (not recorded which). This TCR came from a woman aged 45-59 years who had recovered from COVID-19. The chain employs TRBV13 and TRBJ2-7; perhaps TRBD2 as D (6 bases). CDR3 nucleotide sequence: TGTGCCAGCAGCTTGGAGGGATCGGGACCTGAGCAGTACTTC. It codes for CASSLEGSGPEQYF.